This entry concerns a single TCR beta chain. This entry belongs to a study of blood T cell repertoires in COVID-19. Source study methods: Counts of nucleated cells, estimated from reference gene primer amplification, were obtained. Profiling relied on immunoSEQ multiplex PCR, and the TCRdb table lists in-frame clones only, not all of them. Clonal size and the V and J genes are those of that table, whereas D and trimming came from the DNA. The sample holds roughly 190,000 clones, roughly 89% seen once. This CDR3 has 14 amino acids. Germline CDR1 and CDR2: LGHDT and YNNKEL (reference sequence). V lost 6 bases, J lost 4 bases, and 6 bases stayed unmatched.

The source of this sequence is a woman aged 25 to 45 who had been exposed to COVID-19. This sequence joins TRBV3-1 (or the pseudogene TRBV3-2) and TRBJ1-2, with 9 bases that match TRBD1. Specimen: PBMCs or T cells enriched from blood (not recorded which). Here the CDR3 reads CASRRGQGGYGYTF. The CDR3 nucleotides are TGTGCCAGCAGACGGGGACAGGGAGGCTATGGCTACACCTTC.